This T cell receptor beta chain was sequenced during a study of blood T cell repertoires in COVID-19 (dated by TCRdb to between 2020 and 2021). With regard to the full study: The collaborator samples originated in the United States, Italy and Spain and spanned the acute and convalescent phases of COVID-19. The prospective study material was composed of cDNA or gDNA derived from T cells, B-cell-depleted T cells, or PBMCs. Deeply sampled blood TCRbeta repertoires from subjects exposed to, actively infected with, or recovered from COVID-19 were included in the dataset. The repertoires were made available in a free public database intended to serve as a resource for research on the immune response to SARS-CoV-2. Samples were obtained from the ongoing ImmuneRACE study (first 160 participants) and from about 1,300 subjects provided by 6 global collaborators. Nearly every sample came with metadata listing a de-identified subject ID, COVID-19 status, age in years and sex. Where available, HLA class I and class II types were obtained from metadata supplied by the sample provider rather than from assay-based typing. General conclusions and limits of the study: The quantity of clinical and demographic metadata differed by source and by participant and was supplied without curation.

TCRbeta CDR3 regions were amplified from genomic DNA by means of the immunoSEQ Assay, a bias-controlled multiplex PCR. The original pipeline was this. Within the assay, amplification of reference gene primers was used to estimate how many nucleated cells each sample contained. Sequence reads were collapsed and filtered to measure the absolute abundance of every unique TCRbeta CDR3 rearrangement. For each sample, productive Simpson clonality was calculated by taking the square root of Simpson's diversity index across productive rearrangements. Entries here come from immuneACCESS through TCRdb and include only in-frame sequences with V and J called. Some clones fail to appear in such tables; in the studies checked, an unresolved V gene covers under half of the shortfall, and the cause of the remainder is unknown. The DNA gave D and trimming, while V, J and clone size come from that table. The sample profile shows 90,000 to 110,000 clones; approximately 87% of them were found once. The top ten clones comprise around a sixth of the sample.

The germline V gene specifies SGHTA as CDR1 and FQGNSA as CDR2. The junction carries 13 bases between V and J, which are trimmed by 5 bases and 0 bases respectively. The CDR3 sequence holds 15 residues, the cysteine and phenylalanine included. This entry keeps only the CDR3 DNA: 45 bases, framed from base 1. On this clone itself: This clone's antigen is unknown. There are no base qualities to consult, and no much larger clone falls within one base.

Collaborating institutions collected whole blood in K2EDTA tubes following their own protocols. For TCRbeta analysis, collaborator samples were shipped as frozen whole blood, as isolated PBMCs, or as DNA extracted from either sample type. Sample: peripheral blood. The V and J genes are TRBV7-2 and TRBJ1-1; the D region possibly corresponds to TRBD1 (6 bases align). The source of this sequence is an older woman with acute or convalescent COVID-19. The CDR3 protein: CASSPRTDMNTEAFF. The bases are TGTGCCAGCAGCCCACGGACAGATATGAACACTGAAGCTTTCTTT.